This T cell receptor beta chain stems from a study of OX40 agonist ivuxolimab in advanced cancers. The study's findings and limits: The average count of expanded clones was higher among CD8+ T cells than among CD4+.

Trimming removed 3 bases from V and 2 bases from J, with 13 bases in between. The germline V gene encodes CDR1 SGDLS and CDR2 YYNGEE. This CDR3 is built from 15 residues. Profiling relied on immunoSEQ multiplex PCR, and the TCRdb table lists in-frame clones only, not all of them. The repertoire holds around 56,000 clones, with approximately 86% as singletons. On this clone: Its antigen is undetermined.

The sample was CD4+ or CD8+ T cells sorted from blood, taken in a trial of the OX40 agonist ivuxolimab. The source of this sequence is an adult with an advanced solid tumor such as melanoma, head and neck, liver or kidney cancer. V is TRBV9 and J is TRBJ2-3; D may be TRBD1 or TRBD2 (7 bases each). CDR3 protein: CASSGSGGDTDTQYF. The CDR3 region has the DNA TGTGCCAGCAGCGGCTCAGGGGGGGACACAGATACGCAGTATTTT.